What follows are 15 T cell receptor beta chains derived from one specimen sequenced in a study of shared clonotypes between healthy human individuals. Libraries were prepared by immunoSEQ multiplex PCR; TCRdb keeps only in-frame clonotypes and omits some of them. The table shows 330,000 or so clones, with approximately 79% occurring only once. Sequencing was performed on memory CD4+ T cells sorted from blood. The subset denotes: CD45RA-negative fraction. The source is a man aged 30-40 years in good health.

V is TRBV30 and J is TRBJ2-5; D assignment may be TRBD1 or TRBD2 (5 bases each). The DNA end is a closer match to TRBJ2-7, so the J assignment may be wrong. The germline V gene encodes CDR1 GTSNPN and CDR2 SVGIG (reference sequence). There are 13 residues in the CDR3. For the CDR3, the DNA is TGTGCCTGGAGAAGGGGACGCTCCTACGAGCAGTACTTC. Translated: CAWRRGRSYEQYF.

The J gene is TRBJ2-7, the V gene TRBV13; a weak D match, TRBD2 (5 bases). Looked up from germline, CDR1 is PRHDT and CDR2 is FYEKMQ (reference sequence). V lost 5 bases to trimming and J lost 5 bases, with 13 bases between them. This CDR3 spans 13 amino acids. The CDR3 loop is CASSGRFSDEQYF. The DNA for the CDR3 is TGTGCCAGCAGCGGGAGATTTTCGGACGAGCAGTACTTC. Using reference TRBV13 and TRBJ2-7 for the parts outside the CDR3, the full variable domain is AAGVIQSPRHLIKEKRETATLKCYPIPRHDTVYWYQQGPGQDPQFLISFYEKMQSDKGSIPDRFSAQQFSDYHSELNMSSLELGDSALYFCASSGRFSDEQYFGPGTRLTVT.

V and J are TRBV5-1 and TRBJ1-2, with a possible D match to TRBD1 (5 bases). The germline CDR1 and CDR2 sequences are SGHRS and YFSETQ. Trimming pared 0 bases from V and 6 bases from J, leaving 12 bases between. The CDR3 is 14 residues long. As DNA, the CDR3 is TGCGCCAGCAGCTTGGGTGGGCAGGGTGATGGCTACACCTTC. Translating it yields CASSLGGQGDGYTF.

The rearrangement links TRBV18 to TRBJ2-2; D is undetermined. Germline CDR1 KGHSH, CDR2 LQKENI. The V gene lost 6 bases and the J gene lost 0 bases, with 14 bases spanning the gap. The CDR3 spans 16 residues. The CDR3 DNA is TGTGCCAGCTCTCCTTTAGGGCCCGCGAACACCGGGGAGCTGTTTTTT. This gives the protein CASSPLGPANTGELFF.

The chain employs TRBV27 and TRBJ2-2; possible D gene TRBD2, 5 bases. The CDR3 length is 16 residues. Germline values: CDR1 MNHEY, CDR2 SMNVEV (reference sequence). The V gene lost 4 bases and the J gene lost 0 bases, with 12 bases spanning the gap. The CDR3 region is CASSSPSGTNTGELFF. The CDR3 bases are TGTGCCAGCAGTTCCCCCTCGGGAACGAACACCGGGGAGCTGTTTTTT.

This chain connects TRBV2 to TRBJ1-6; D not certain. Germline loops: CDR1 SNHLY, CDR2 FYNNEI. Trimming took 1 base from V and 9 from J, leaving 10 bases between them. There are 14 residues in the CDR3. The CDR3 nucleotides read TGTGCCAGCAGTGAAGTCGCCAGACCTTCACCCCTCCACTTT. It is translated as CASSEVARPSPLHF.

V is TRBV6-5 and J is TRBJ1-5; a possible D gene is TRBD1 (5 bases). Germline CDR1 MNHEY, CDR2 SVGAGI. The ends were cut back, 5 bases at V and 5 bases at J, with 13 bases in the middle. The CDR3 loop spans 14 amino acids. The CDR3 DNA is TGTGCCAGCAGTAAATCTCGGGGGGATCAGCCCCAGCATTTT. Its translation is CASSKSRGDQPQHF.

CDR3 coding DNA: TGTGCCAGCAGCCTCCCTCCCGGGGAGCTGTTTTTT. Its protein is CASSLPPGELFF. The chain carries TRBV9 and TRBJ2-2; D is uncertain. The CDR3 is 12 residues long. Germline CDR1 is SGDLS and CDR2 is YYNGEE. V was clipped by 4 bases and J by 6 bases, with 7 bases between them.

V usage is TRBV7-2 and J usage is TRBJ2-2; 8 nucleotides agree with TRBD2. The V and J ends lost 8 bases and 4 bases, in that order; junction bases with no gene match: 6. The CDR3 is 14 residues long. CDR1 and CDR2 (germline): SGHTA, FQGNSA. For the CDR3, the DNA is TGTGCCAGCTCTTTAGCGGGACTCACCGGGGAGCTGTTTTTT. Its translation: CASSLAGLTGELFF. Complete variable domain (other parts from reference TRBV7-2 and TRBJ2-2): GAGVSQSPSNKVTEKGKDVELRCDPISGHTALYWYRQSLGQGLEFLIYFQGNSAPDKSGLPSDRFSAERTGGSVSTLTIQRTQQEDSAVYLCASSLAGLTGELFFGEGSRLTVL.

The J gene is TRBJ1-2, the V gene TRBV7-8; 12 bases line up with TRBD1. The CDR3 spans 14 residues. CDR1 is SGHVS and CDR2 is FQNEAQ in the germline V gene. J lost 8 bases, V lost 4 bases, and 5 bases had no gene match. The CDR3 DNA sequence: TGTGCCAGCAGCTGGGGACAGGGGGCGGAGGGCTACACCTTC. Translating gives CASSWGQGAEGYTF.

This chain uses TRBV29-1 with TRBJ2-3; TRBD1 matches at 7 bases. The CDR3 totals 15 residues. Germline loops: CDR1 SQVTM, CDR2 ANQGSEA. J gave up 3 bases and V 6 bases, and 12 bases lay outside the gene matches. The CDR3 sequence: CSVTRDSWFTDTQYF. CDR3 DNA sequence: TGCAGCGTCACTAGGGACAGTTGGTTTACAGATACGCAGTATTTT.

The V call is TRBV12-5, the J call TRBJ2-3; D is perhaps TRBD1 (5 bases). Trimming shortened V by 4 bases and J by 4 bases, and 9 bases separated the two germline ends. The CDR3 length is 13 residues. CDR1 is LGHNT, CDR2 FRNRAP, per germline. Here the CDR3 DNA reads TGTGCTAGTGGTTCCTCAGGGCCAGATACGCAGTATTTT. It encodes CASGSSGPDTQYF.

CDR3 sequence: CAISDPYNEQFF. DNA of the CDR3: TGTGCCATCAGTGACCCCTACAATGAGCAGTTCTTC. This chain joins TRBV10-3 and TRBJ2-1; D is unresolved. Trimming pared 3 bases from V and 2 bases from J, leaving 2 bases between. From germline, CDR1 is ENHRY and CDR2 SYGVKD. The CDR3 has 12 residues.

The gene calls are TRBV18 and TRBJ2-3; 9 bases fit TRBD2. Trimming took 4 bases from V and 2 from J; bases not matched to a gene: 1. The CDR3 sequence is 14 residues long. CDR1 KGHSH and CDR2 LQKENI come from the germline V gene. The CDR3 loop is CASSQREDTDTQYF. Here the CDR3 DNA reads TGTGCCAGCTCACAGCGGGAGGACACAGATACGCAGTATTTT.

CDR3 sequence: CAISETGGSTDTQYF. For the CDR3, the DNA is TGTGCCATCAGTGAGACAGGGGGCTCGACAGATACGCAGTATTTT. The V and J genes are TRBV10-3 and TRBJ2-3; 9 bases fit TRBD1. CDR1 is ENHRY and CDR2 is SYGVKD in the germline V gene. The V segment lost 2 bases and the J segment 3 bases; nucleotides outside the gene matches: 3. The CDR3 totals 15 residues.